Reported below is one TCR beta chain. What it binds is unknown. The junction shows a germline mismatch at one end, possibly a read error. Constant-region priming of 500 to 550 ng total RNA yielded TCR beta cDNA. Slightly modified ARM-PCR served as the procedure for the TCR beta libraries. These libraries came from three rounds of nested multiplex PCR. PCR rounds one and two used TRBV1-TRBV30 forward primers with a C-beta reverse primer for around 9 cycles each. One entry per CDR3 protein, called by TCRdb with MiXCR from the multiplex PCR reads. The table includes 50,000 to 60,000 distinct CDR3 sequences, around 77% detected once. The data were obtained in a study of tumor-infiltrating lymphocytes in primary liver carcinoma. General study results and limits: Tumor top-250-clone fraction significantly exceeded that of blood (p = 0.039).

Germline V lookup: CDR1 SGHDT, CDR2 YYEEEE. This CDR3 region has 15 residues. Both RNA and DNA were isolated together from about 21-30 mg of bulk tissue that had not been sorted. None of the patients had received treatment, and all had chronic HBV infection. The sequenced sample consisted of liver tumor tissue from sampling region 5. Subset meaning: tumor region T5, tumor centre. This chain connects TRBV5-6 to TRBJ2-2; 7 nucleotides agree with TRBD1. The TCR sequence derives from a man aged 40-49 years with primary liver carcinoma and hepatitis B virus infection. The CDR3 nucleotides are TGTACCAGCAGTTGGGGACAGACGAACACCGGGGAACTGTTTTTT. Translated, it gives CTSSWGQTNTGELFF.